The source of this T cell receptor (beta chain) is a study of T-cell reconstitution after alpha-beta-depleted transplantation in children (dated by TCRdb to the mid-2010s). Turning to the overall study: Using TCR repertoire profiling, the study followed T-cell immune reconstitution in a quantitative way in children after TCRalphabeta/CD19-depleted allogeneic hematopoietic cell transplantation.

The library was produced with PCR. TCRdb names Illumina HiSeq 2500 as the instrument used. TCR library preparation used molecular barcoding, with unique molecular identifiers applied to normalize quantification of the TCRbeta repertoire. Using fastp at Q25 and MiXCR, TCRdb reprocessed the public reads and kept productive beta chains. Rows with one shared CDR3 protein collapse into an entry with the most common genes and DNA. The sample data list about 540,000 distinct CDR3 sequences, and about 18% of these were observed just once. Of the sample, less than 4% falls within the top ten clones. Many counts were recorded for this clonotype. What this receptor recognizes is not known. No base qualities exist here, and no much larger clone lies one base off it. CDR1 and CDR2, per the germline V gene, are SGHRS and YFSETQ. V and J are trimmed by 5 bases and 7 bases, and the gene matches miss 3 bases of the junction. Reading from cysteine to phenylalanine, the CDR3 counts 13 amino acids. The entry retains the CDR3 DNA only, 39 bases that are in frame from base 1.

The sample in question was PBMCs from the stem cell graft donor, obtained from the stem cell graft. In this chain, TRBV5-1 is recombined with TRBJ2-2; 9 bases in the junction line up with TRBD1. The clonotype originates from a human donor who donated a stem cell graft to a child with acute lymphoblastic leukemia. The CDR3 corresponds to CASRTGGNGELFF. The sequenced DNA is TGCGCCAGCAGAACAGGGGGCAACGGGGAGCTGTTTTTT. Supplemented by the reference TRBV5-1 and TRBJ2-2 proteins around the CDR3, the complete variable domain is KAGVTQTPRYLIKTRGQQVTLSCSPISGHRSVSWYQQTPGQGLQFLFEYFSETQRNKGNFPGRFSGRQFSNSRSEMNVSTLELGDSALYLCASRTGGNGELFFGEGSRLTVL.